These 27 T cell receptor beta chains came from one sample sequenced in a study of cytomegalovirus exposure and HLA in healthy donors (dated by TCRdb to the late 2010s). The library came from the immunoSEQ multiplex PCR assay. The multiplex PCR relied on a mix of 60 forward primers for TCR Vbeta segments and 13 reverse primers for TCR Jbeta segments. TCRdb's version of the immuneACCESS table is confined to in-frame rearrangements and falls short of the full clone set. An unresolved V gene accounts for under half of the shortfall where checked; the remainder is of unknown origin. The sample table shows about 120,000 clones, and 77% are seen once. The top ten clones comprise 4.2% of the sample. Sequencing was done on a sample of PBMCs. The source of these receptors is a male donor in good health and CMV-seropositive.

V gene TRBV28 combines with J gene TRBJ1-1; 8 nucleotides align to TRBD1. With V trimmed by 4 bases and J by 7 bases, 8 bases remained unmatched. CDR3 length: 14 residues. Per germline, CDR1 MDHEN and CDR2 SYDVKM. The CDR3 loop is CASSSNEDRGEAFF. DNA of the CDR3: TGTGCCAGCAGTTCAAACGAAGACAGGGGTGAAGCTTTCTTT.

The chain couples TRBV28 to TRBJ2-7, with TRBD2 as a possible D gene (6 bases). V lost 3 bases to trimming and J lost 6 bases, with 9 bases between them. CDR1 MDHEN and CDR2 SYDVKM come from the germline V gene. This CDR3 is built from 12 residues. CDR3 nucleotide sequence: TGTGCCAGCAGTTTCCAGGGAGGCGAGCAGTACTTC. Protein sequence: CASSFQGGEQYF.

Concerning this clone itself: Germline and junction disagree at one end, which may indicate a read error. The rearrangement joins TRBV5-4 to TRBJ2-7; 7 positions agree with TRBD2. The CDR3 extends over 15 amino acids. Germline assignment: CDR1 SGHNT and CDR2 YYREEE (reference sequence). In DNA form, the CDR3 reads TGTGCCAGCAGCTTGGGAGGGGCTAGCGGTCTCGAGACGGACTTC. Translated, it gives CASSLGGASGLETDF.

This clone was picked up a small number of times. CDR3 residues: CASSISPIEQFF. DNA for the CDR3: TGTGCCAGTAGTATAAGCCCTATCGAGCAGTTCTTC. The chain has TRBV19 and TRBJ2-1, with no clear D. Germline V lookup: CDR1 LNHDA, CDR2 SQIVND (reference sequence). V was shortened by 2 bases and J by 10 bases, with 9 bases between the two germline ends. The CDR3 is 12 amino acids.

The rearrangement links TRBV27 to TRBJ1-6; 8 bases map to TRBD1. This CDR3 contains 16 residues. V lost 4 bases and J lost 6; bases outside the gene matches: 8. CDR1 and CDR2 from the germline V gene are MNHEY and SMNVEV (reference sequence). The CDR3: CASSSQRTGTNSPLHF. Written as DNA, the CDR3 is TGTGCCAGCAGTTCACAAAGGACAGGGACTAATTCACCCCTCCACTTT.

The rearrangement joins TRBV10-3 to TRBJ2-7; tentative D call: TRBD2 (7 bases). This CDR3 has 15 residues. The germline V gene has CDR1 ENHRY and CDR2 SYGVKD. V lost 10 bases and J 9 bases, leaving 28 bases between the germline ends. CDR3 in DNA: TGTGCCACCAATGGGGCGGGGGCCAACCGACAGGCGCAGTACTTC. It is translated as CATNGAGANRQAQYF.

The chain has TRBV28 and TRBJ2-1; weak D call: TRBD1 (5 bases). Germline CDR1 reads MDHEN; CDR2 reads SYDVKM. Trimming pared 5 bases from V and 0 bases from J, leaving 14 bases between. The CDR3 consists of 16 residues. Here the CDR3 DNA reads TGTGCCAGCAGTGGGTTTGGGGCTAGCTCCTACAATGAGCAGTTCTTC. This sequence encodes CASSGFGASSYNEQFF.

This sequence joins TRBV5-6 and TRBJ2-7; the match to TRBD1 covers 7 bases. The CDR3 loop spans 14 amino acids. The V gene's germline CDR1 is SGHDT and CDR2 YYEEEE. J gave up 6 bases and V 0 bases, and 6 bases lay outside the gene matches. CDR3 region: CASSLGTGTREQYF. The DNA of the CDR3 is TGTGCCAGCAGCTTGGGGACAGGCACGCGCGAGCAGTACTTC.

This clone came up once. This sequence joins TRBV2 and TRBJ1-1, with D perhaps TRBD1 (5 bases). CDR3 length equals 13 residues. In germline, CDR1 is SNHLY, CDR2 FYNNEI. V was trimmed by 8 bases and J by 1 base, leaving 11 bases between them. The CDR3 coding sequence is TGTGCCAGCGCAGACAGTTGGAACACTGAAGCTTTCTTT. Its protein is CASADSWNTEAFF.

This chain connects TRBV13 to TRBJ2-3; 8 nucleotides line up with TRBD2. The CDR3 totals 17 residues. J lost 3 bases, V lost 6 bases, and 14 bases had no gene match. Germline values: CDR1 PRHDT, CDR2 FYEKMQ (reference sequence). The CDR3 DNA reads as TGTGCCAGCAGTTCAACGAGGAGCGGGAGCCGAACAGATACGCAGTATTTT. Its translation is CASSSTRSGSRTDTQYF.

The chain links TRBV5-4 to TRBJ2-2, with a weak D call TRBD1 (6 bases). The CDR3 consists of 18 residues. V lost 0 bases and J lost 1, with 16 bases in between. Germline values: CDR1 SGHNT, CDR2 YYREEE (reference sequence). The CDR3 sequence: CASSLVPPGRGNTGELFF. DNA for the CDR3: TGTGCCAGCAGCTTGGTACCCCCGGGCAGGGGGAACACCGGGGAGCTGTTTTTT.

This chain connects TRBV30 to TRBJ1-5, with unresolved D. In germline, CDR1 is GTSNPN, CDR2 SVGIG (reference sequence). The CDR3 length is 13 residues. Trimming stripped 2 bases from V and 5 bases from J, with 10 bases between. The CDR3 bases are TGTGCCTGGAGTAATCGGCGGGATCAGCCCCAGCATTTT. This sequence encodes CAWSNRRDQPQHF.

The chain is built from TRBV5-4 and TRBJ1-1, with a weak D call TRBD1 (6 bases). Trimming took 0 bases from V and 6 from J, leaving 15 bases between them. This CDR3 is 15 amino acids long. CDR1 and CDR2 (germline): SGHNT, YYREEE (reference sequence). As DNA, the CDR3 is TGTGCCAGCAGCTTGGGGCGGGAGGGGGTGGCTGAAGCTTTCTTT. It encodes CASSLGREGVAEAFF.

This clone has only a few counts. V is TRBV6-1 and J is TRBJ2-1, with TRBD2 matching 14 bases. CDR1 and CDR2 from the germline V gene are MNHNS and SASEGT. CDR3 length: 15 residues. V lost 4 bases and J lost 7; bases outside the gene matches: 3. As DNA, the CDR3 is TGTGCCAGCAGTGGACTAGCGGGGGGGTTGAATGAGCAGTTCTTC. Protein product: CASSGLAGGLNEQFF.

The chain has TRBV28 and TRBJ2-7, with 14 bases aligning to TRBD2. CDR3 size: 17 residues. Germline assignment: CDR1 MDHEN and CDR2 SYDVKM. Unmatched junction bases numbered 5, after V lost 2 bases and J lost 2 bases. The CDR3 sequence is CASSLRQTSGRAYEQYF. The CDR3 DNA sequence: TGTGCCAGCAGTTTACGCCAGACTAGCGGGAGGGCCTACGAGCAGTACTTC.

The chain joins TRBV6-5 to TRBJ1-6; D might be TRBD1 (5 bases). V was clipped by 6 bases and J by 10 bases, with 19 bases between them. CDR3 length equals 15 residues. Per germline, CDR1 MNHEY and CDR2 SVGAGI. The CDR3 sequence: CASSAQGLIGSPLHF. Written as DNA, the CDR3 is TGTGCCAGCAGCGCCCAGGGCCTTATCGGATCACCCCTCCACTTT.

This clone was detected once. The chain recombines TRBV7-9 with TRBJ1-1; D gene ambiguous. Germline values: CDR1 SEHNR, CDR2 FQNEAQ (reference sequence). The CDR3 extends over 13 amino acids. The V gene lost 1 base and the J gene lost 0 bases, with 3 bases spanning the gap. Written as DNA, the CDR3 is TGTGCCAGCAGCTTAGACTTGAACACTGAAGCTTTCTTT. Its translation: CASSLDLNTEAFF.

The genes are TRBV28 and TRBJ2-7, with 9 bases lining up with TRBD1. This CDR3 is built from 15 residues. Germline CDR1 is MDHEN and CDR2 is SYDVKM. With 2 bases clipped from V and 4 bases from J, the junction kept 6 bases outside the gene matches. CDR3 DNA: TGTGCCAGCAGTTTAGGGGGACAGGGAGTTTACGAGCAGTACTTC. Protein product: CASSLGGQGVYEQYF.

The chain couples TRBV11-1 to TRBJ2-6, with D perhaps TRBD2 (5 bases). The CDR3 covers 17 residues. From germline, CDR1 is SGHAT and CDR2 FQDESV (reference sequence). V dropped 0 bases and J dropped 2 bases, with 11 bases sitting between them. The CDR3: CASSLALLRAGANVLTF. DNA of the CDR3: TGTGCCAGCAGCTTAGCCTTACTGCGGGCTGGGGCCAACGTCCTGACTTTC.

The rearrangement joins TRBV7-3 to TRBJ2-3, with 10 bases aligning to TRBD1. J was trimmed by 4 bases and V by 5 bases; bases with no gene match: 6. CDR1 SGHTA and CDR2 FQGTGA come from the germline V gene. The CDR3 sequence is 15 residues long. CDR3 bases: TGTGCCAGCAGCCCCCGACAGGGGGCCGCAGATACGCAGTATTTT. Amino acid sequence: CASSPRQGAADTQYF.

V and J are TRBV5-1 and TRBJ1-2, with 7 bases fitting TRBD1. Germline values: CDR1 SGHRS, CDR2 YFSETQ. Trimming removed 2 bases from V and 5 bases from J; junction bases left unmatched: 9. The length of the CDR3 is 15 residues. CDR3 region: CASSLLSGQTYGYTF. The DNA of the CDR3 is TGCGCCAGCAGCTTATTGTCGGGACAGACGTATGGCTACACCTTC. The whole variable domain, remainder taken from reference TRBV5-1 and TRBJ1-2, is KAGVTQTPRYLIKTRGQQVTLSCSPISGHRSVSWYQQTPGQGLQFLFEYFSETQRNKGNFPGRFSGRQFSNSRSEMNVSTLELGDSALYLCASSLLSGQTYGYTFGSGTRLTVV.

The V call is TRBV7-9, the J call TRBJ2-5; D is possibly TRBD1 (7 bases). Germline V lookup: CDR1 SEHNR, CDR2 FQNEAQ (reference sequence). Between the trimmed V and J ends, which lost 5 bases and 5 bases, there was a span of 21 bases. The CDR3 runs 16 residues. The CDR3 loop is CASSLTGTVGRETQYF. As DNA, the CDR3 is TGTGCCAGCAGCCTCACCGGGACAGTGGGGAGGGAGACCCAGTACTTC. Combining the CDR3 with reference TRBV7-9 and TRBJ2-5 gives the whole variable domain DTGVSQNPRHKITKRGQNVTFRCDPISEHNRLYWYRQTLGQGPEFLTYFQNEAQLEKSRLLSDRFSAERPKGSFSTLEIQRTEQGDSAMYLCASSLTGTVGRETQYFGPGTRLLVL.

This clone appeared a single time. V usage is TRBV9 and J usage is TRBJ2-2, with 12 nucleotides matching TRBD2. Trimming at V came to 4 bases and at J to 4 bases, leaving 14 bases not matched to a gene. The CDR3 spans 19 residues. Germline CDR1 is SGDLS and CDR2 is YYNGEE. The CDR3 loop reads CASSPRLAGVTVSTGELFF. In nucleotides, the CDR3 is TGTGCCAGCAGCCCCCGACTAGCGGGAGTGACAGTGAGCACCGGGGAGCTGTTTTTT.

This chain links TRBV4-2 with TRBJ1-3; 7 bases fit TRBD1. The V and J ends lost 1 base and 1 base, in that order; junction bases with no gene match: 16. The CDR3 runs to 20 residues. Germline V lookup: CDR1 LGHNA, CDR2 YNFKEQ. The CDR3 sequence: CASSQAPRDSRDGSGNTIYF. The CDR3 DNA reads as TGTGCCAGCAGCCAAGCCCCCCGGGACAGTCGGGACGGGTCTGGAAACACCATATATTTT.

The table lists this clone with a count of one. V gene TRBV14 combines with J gene TRBJ2-7; TRBD2 aligns across 7 bases. With 0 bases clipped from V and 2 bases from J, the junction kept 7 bases outside the gene matches. CDR3 length: 16 amino acids. Germline CDR1 reads SGHDN; CDR2 reads FVKESK. The CDR3, as DNA: TGTGCCAGCAGCCAAGATAATCCTAGCGGAACCTACGAGCAGTACTTC. Protein product: CASSQDNPSGTYEQYF.

The V call is TRBV2, the J call TRBJ1-5; D remains unclear. The CDR3 runs 13 residues. Between the trimmed V and J ends, which lost 3 bases and 0 bases, there was a span of 3 bases. Germline CDR1 SNHLY, CDR2 FYNNEI. The CDR3 reads CASSDSSNQPQHF. The CDR3 bases are TGTGCCAGCAGTGACAGTAGCAATCAGCCCCAGCATTTT.

This sequence joins TRBV21-1 and TRBJ1-1; whether TRBD1, the table's D call, matches the DNA was not checked. TRBV21-1 is a recognized pseudogene. The CDR3 covers 17 residues. CDR3 sequence reads: CASSKLAGGRSNTEAFF. As DNA, the CDR3 is TGTGCCAGCAGCAAACTCGCAGGGGGACGTTCGAACACTGAAGCTTTCTTT.